This T cell receptor (beta chain) is drawn from a study of T cell responses to AZD1222 COVID-19 vaccine. General study points: White British ancestry dominated among donors, who included more females, and clonal diversity was possibly underestimated. Regions 160-218 and 743-854 dominated among vaccine-associated CD4 TCRs spanning spike.

In regard to this clone: As yet, its antigen is unknown.

Some clones are missing from TCRdb's copy, which holds only in-frame ones; the method was immunoSEQ multiplex PCR. This table has 150,000 to 170,000 clones, roughly nine tenths appearing once. Germline V lookup: CDR1 MNHEY, CDR2 SVGAGI. The CDR3 has 16 residues. The V end lost 0 bases, the J end lost 8 bases, and 16 bases lay between the germline ends. This clonotype originated in an adult in good health. Sequencing used peripheral blood, obtained on day 0 of AZD1222 vaccination. The chain couples TRBV6-5 to TRBJ1-4; a weak D match, TRBD1 (5 bases). DNA of the CDR3: TGTGCCAGCAGTTACTCTCTGGGGACCCAGTGGGAAAAACTGTTTTTT. It translates to CASSYSLGTQWEKLFF.